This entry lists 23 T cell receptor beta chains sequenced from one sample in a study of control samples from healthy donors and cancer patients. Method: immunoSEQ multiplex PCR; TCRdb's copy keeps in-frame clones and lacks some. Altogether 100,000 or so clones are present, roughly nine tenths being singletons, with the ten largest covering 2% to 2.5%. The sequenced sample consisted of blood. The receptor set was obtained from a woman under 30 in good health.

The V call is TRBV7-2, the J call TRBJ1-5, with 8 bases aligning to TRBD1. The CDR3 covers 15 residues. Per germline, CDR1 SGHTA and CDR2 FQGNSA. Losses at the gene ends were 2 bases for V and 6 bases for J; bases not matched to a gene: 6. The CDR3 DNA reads TGTGCCAGCAGCTTATTCGGCAGGGGGCTTCAGCCCCAGCATTTT. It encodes CASSLFGRGLQPQHF.

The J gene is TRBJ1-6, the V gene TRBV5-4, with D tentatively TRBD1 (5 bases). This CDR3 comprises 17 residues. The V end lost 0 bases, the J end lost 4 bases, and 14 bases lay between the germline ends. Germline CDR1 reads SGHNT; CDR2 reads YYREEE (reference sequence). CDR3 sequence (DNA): TGTGCCAGCAGCTTGGGGGGGAGACGAGGTTATAATTCACCCCTCCACTTT. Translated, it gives CASSLGGRRGYNSPLHF.

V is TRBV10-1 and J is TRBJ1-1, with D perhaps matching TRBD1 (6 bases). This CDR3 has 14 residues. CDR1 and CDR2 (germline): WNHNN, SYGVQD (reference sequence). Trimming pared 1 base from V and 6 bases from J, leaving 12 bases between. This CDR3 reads CASSELQGIAEAFF. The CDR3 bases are TGCGCCAGCAGTGAGTTACAGGGAATAGCTGAAGCTTTCTTT.

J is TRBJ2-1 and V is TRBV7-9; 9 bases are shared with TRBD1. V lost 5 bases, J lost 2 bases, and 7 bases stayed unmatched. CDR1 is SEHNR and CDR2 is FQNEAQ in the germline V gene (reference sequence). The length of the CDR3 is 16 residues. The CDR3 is CASSIRQGGTYNEQFF. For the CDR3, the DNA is TGTGCCAGCAGCATAAGACAGGGGGGGACCTACAATGAGCAGTTCTTC.

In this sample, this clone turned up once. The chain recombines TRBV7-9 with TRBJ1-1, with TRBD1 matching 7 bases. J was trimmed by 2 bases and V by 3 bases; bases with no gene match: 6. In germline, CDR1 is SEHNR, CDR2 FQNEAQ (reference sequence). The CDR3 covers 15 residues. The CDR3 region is CASSFRDRANTEAFF. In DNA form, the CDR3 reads TGTGCCAGCAGCTTCCGCGACAGGGCAAACACTGAAGCTTTCTTT.

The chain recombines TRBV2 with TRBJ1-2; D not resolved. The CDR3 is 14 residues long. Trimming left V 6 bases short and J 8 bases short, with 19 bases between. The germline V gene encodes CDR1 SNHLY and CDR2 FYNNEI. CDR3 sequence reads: CASSPTPGAAGYTF. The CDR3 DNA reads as TGTGCCAGCAGCCCAACGCCCGGAGCGGCGGGCTACACCTTC.

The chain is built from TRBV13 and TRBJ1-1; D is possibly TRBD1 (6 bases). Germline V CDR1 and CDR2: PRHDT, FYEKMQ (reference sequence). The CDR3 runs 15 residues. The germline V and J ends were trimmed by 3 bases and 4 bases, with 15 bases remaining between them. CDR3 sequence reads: CASSFRTGKGTEAFF. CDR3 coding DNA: TGTGCCAGCAGCTTTCGTACAGGGAAGGGCACTGAAGCTTTCTTT.

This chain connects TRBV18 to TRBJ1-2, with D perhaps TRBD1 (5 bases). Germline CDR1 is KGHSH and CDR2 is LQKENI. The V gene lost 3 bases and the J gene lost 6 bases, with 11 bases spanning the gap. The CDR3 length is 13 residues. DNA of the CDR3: TGTGCCAGCTCACCCAGGGCAGGAGATGGCTACACCTTC. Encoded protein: CASSPRAGDGYTF.

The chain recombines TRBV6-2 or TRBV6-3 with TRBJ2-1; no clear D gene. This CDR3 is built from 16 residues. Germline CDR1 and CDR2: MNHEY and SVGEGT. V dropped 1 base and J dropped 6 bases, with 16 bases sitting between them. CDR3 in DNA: TGTGCCAGCAGTTACTTCGGTGGGTCAAGGGCCAATGAGCAGTTCTTC. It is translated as CASSYFGGSRANEQFF.

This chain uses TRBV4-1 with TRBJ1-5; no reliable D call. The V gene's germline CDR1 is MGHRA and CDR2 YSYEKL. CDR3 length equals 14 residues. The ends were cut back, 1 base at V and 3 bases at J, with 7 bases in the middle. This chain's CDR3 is CASSQVGSNQPQHF. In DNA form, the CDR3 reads TGCGCCAGCAGCCAAGTAGGGTCCAATCAGCCCCAGCATTTT.

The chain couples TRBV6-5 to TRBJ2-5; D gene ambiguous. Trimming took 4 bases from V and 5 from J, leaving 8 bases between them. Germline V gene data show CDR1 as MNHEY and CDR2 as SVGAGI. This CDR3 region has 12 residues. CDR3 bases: TGTGCCAGCAGTTCTAAAGCTGAGACCCAGTACTTC. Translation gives CASSSKAETQYF.

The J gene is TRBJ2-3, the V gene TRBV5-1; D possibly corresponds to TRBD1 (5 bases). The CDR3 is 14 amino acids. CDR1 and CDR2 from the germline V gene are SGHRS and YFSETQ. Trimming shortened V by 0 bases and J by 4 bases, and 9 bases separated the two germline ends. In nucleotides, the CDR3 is TGCGCCAGCAGCTTGGTACAGGCGGCAGATACGCAGTATTTT. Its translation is CASSLVQAADTQYF.

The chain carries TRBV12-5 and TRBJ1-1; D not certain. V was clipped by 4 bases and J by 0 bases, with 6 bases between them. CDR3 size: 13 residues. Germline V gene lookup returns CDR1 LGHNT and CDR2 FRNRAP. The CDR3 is CASGSDLNTEAFF. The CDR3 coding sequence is TGTGCTAGTGGTTCTGATTTGAACACTGAAGCTTTCTTT.

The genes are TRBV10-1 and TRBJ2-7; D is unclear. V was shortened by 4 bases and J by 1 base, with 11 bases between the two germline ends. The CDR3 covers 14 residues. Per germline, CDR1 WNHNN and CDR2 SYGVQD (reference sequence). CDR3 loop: CASSAAWGSYEQYF. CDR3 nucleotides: TGCGCCAGCAGTGCCGCCTGGGGATCCTACGAGCAGTACTTC.

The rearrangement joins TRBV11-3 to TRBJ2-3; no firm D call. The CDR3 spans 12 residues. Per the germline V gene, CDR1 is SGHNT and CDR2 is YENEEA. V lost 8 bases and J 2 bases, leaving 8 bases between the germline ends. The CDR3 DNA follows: TGTGCCAGCCGTGGGAACACAGATACGCAGTATTTT. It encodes CASRGNTDTQYF.

Here the CDR3 reads CASSLTGRDSSYNEQFF. As DNA, the CDR3 is TGCGCCAGCAGCTTGACCGGGCGGGATAGCTCCTACAATGAGCAGTTCTTC. The chain carries TRBV5-1 and TRBJ2-1; TRBD2 is a possible D gene (6 bases). The CDR3 covers 17 residues. The V end lost 1 base, the J end lost 0 bases, and 14 bases lay between the germline ends. Germline V lookup: CDR1 SGHRS, CDR2 YFSETQ.

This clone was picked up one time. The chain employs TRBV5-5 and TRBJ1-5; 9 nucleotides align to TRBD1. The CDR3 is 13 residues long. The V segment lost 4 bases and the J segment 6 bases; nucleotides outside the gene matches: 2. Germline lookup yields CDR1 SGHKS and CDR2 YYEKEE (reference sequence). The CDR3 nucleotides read TGTGCCAGCAGCCGGGACAGGGTTCAGCCCCAGCATTTT. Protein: CASSRDRVQPQHF.

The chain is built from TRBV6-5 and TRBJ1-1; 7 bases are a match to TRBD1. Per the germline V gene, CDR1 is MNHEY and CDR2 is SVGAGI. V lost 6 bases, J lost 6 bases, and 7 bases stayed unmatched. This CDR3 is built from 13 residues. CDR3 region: CASRPTGLSEAFF. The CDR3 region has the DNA TGTGCCAGCAGACCGACAGGGTTGTCTGAAGCTTTCTTT.

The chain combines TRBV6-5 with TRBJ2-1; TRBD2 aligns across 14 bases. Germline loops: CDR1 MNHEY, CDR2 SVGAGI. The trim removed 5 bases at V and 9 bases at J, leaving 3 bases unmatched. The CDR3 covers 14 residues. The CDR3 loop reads CASSPGTSGGEQFF. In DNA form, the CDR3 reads TGTGCCAGCAGTCCCGGGACTAGCGGGGGTGAGCAGTTCTTC.

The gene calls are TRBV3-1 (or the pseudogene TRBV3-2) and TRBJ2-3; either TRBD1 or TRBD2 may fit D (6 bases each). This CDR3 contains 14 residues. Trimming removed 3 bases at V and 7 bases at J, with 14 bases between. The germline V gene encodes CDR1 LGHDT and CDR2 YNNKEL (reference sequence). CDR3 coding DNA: TGTGCCAGCAGCCAGGGGGGCCCTGTTAATACGCAGTATTTT. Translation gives CASSQGGPVNTQYF.

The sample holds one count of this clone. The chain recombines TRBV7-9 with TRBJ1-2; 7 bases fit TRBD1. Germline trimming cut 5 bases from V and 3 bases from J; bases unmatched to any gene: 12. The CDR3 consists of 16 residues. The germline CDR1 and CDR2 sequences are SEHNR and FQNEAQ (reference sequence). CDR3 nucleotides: TGTGCCAGCAGCCCGATATCGACAGGGAAGGACTATGGCTACACCTTC. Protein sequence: CASSPISTGKDYGYTF.

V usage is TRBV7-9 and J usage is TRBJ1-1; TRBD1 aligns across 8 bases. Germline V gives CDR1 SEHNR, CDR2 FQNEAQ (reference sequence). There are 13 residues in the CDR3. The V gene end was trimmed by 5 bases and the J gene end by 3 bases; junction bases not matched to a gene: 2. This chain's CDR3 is CASSRQGHTEAFF. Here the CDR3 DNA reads TGTGCCAGCAGCCGACAGGGGCACACTGAAGCTTTCTTT.

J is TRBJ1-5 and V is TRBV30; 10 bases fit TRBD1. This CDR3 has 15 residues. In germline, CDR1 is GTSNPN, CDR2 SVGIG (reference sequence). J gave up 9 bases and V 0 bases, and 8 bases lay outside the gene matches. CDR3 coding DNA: TGTGCCTGGAGTGTACAGGGACAGGGGAGGAGGCCCCAGCATTTT. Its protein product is CAWSVQGQGRRPQHF.